The next 29 T cell receptor beta chains were all read from a single sample in a study of regulatory T cells in long-lasting Graves disease. Building the TCR beta libraries relied on iRepertoire HTBI primers, and CDR3 regions underwent Arm-PCR. Each CDR3 protein is one row after TCRdb ran MiXCR on the multiplex PCR reads. Here the sample spans roughly 450,000 distinct CDR3 sequences, about 22% being singletons. The time point: persistent/refractory GD, antithyroid drugs over 5 years with positive TRAb. PBMC RNA was the source of the TCR library. The sequencing here drew on peripheral blood mononuclear cells (PBMCs), taken when the disease was refractory, from a patient treated with antithyroid drugs. These receptors all stem from a female donor with Graves disease.

In this sample, this clonotype turned up many times. The chain links TRBV28 to TRBJ1-2, with 8 positions matching TRBD1. The germline gives CDR1 MDHEN, CDR2 SYDVKM. Germline trimming cut 10 bases from V and 4 bases from J; bases unmatched to any gene: 8. The CDR3 is 13 residues long. The DNA of the CDR3 is TGTGCCACCAGGACAGGGCAGGGCTATGGCTACACCTTC. Protein sequence: CATRTGQGYGYTF.

The chain recombines TRBV20-1 with TRBJ2-7; D unclear. Germline CDR1 is DFQATT and CDR2 is SNEGSKA (reference sequence). V dropped 2 bases and J dropped 1 base, with 3 bases sitting between them. The CDR3 loop spans 11 amino acids. The CDR3 DNA sequence: TGCAGTGCTAGAAGTTCCTACGAGCAGTACTTC. This sequence encodes CSARSSYEQYF.

The rearrangement joins TRBV7-2 to TRBJ1-1; D uncertain. CDR1 and CDR2 (germline): SGHTA, FQGNSA. This CDR3 contains 11 residues. The V gene lost 8 bases and the J gene lost 3 bases, with 7 bases spanning the gap. The CDR3 protein is CASGIHTEAFF. The CDR3 DNA reads as TGTGCCAGCGGGATTCACACTGAAGCTTTCTTT.

V gene TRBV28 combines with J gene TRBJ2-7; D not resolved. The CDR3 covers 15 residues. CDR1 is MDHEN and CDR2 is SYDVKM in the germline V gene. V gave up 7 bases and J gave up 0 bases, with 16 bases separating them. CDR3 nucleotide sequence: TGTGCCAGCATCAAGCTAGGACGTACCTCCTACGAGCAGTACTTC. This sequence encodes CASIKLGRTSYEQYF.

This clonotype was seen at least ten times. The gene calls are TRBV6-5 and TRBJ2-5; no clear D. Germline values: CDR1 MNHEY, CDR2 SVGAGI. The CDR3 is 15 amino acids. V was cut by 0 bases and J by 4 bases, with 12 bases left in between. The CDR3 bases are TGTGCCAGCAGTTACTCTGGGTCGCGTGGAGAGACCCAGTACTTC. Residues: CASSYSGSRGETQYF.

V gene TRBV7-3 combines with J gene TRBJ2-3; tentatively, D is TRBD1 or TRBD2 (6 bases each). V gave up 7 bases and J gave up 1 base, with 9 bases separating them. CDR3 size: 13 residues. Germline CDR1 SGHTA, CDR2 FQGTGA. The CDR3 reads CASKGGGTDTQYF. For the CDR3, the DNA is TGTGCCAGCAAGGGGGGCGGCACAGATACGCAGTATTTT.

About this clonotype: Possible read error: a much larger clone is one base away. CDR3 sequence reads: CASSTGQEAQYF. For the CDR3, the DNA is TGTGCCAGCAGTACGGGCCAAGAGGCCCAGTACTTC. This chain joins TRBV6-2 or TRBV6-3 and TRBJ2-5; no firm D call. The CDR3 is 12 residues long. In germline, CDR1 is MNHEY, CDR2 SVGEGT.

The V call is TRBV7-3, the J call TRBJ1-1; D gene uncertain. Germline V gives CDR1 SGHTA, CDR2 FQGTGA. The V and J ends lost 2 bases and 7 bases respectively, with 11 bases between them. This CDR3 has 13 amino acids. This chain's CDR3 is CASSLFRDGEAFF. The CDR3 region has the DNA TGTGCCAGCAGCTTATTCCGAGACGGTGAAGCTTTCTTT.

There are a few counts of this clonotype. The chain recombines TRBV15 with TRBJ1-2; TRBD1 might be the D (6 bases). The CDR3 consists of 12 residues. CDR1 LNHNV and CDR2 YYDKDF come from the germline V gene (reference sequence). The germline V and J ends were trimmed by 5 bases and 8 bases, with 12 bases remaining between them. The CDR3: CATSWGGQGYTF. CDR3 in DNA: TGTGCCACCAGCTGGGGGGGGCAGGGCTACACCTTC.

There are many counts of this clonotype. The genes are TRBV7-9 and TRBJ2-7; 10 bases map to TRBD1. The V and J ends lost 3 bases and 2 bases, in that order; junction bases with no gene match: 1. Looked up from germline, CDR1 is SEHNR and CDR2 is FQNEAQ (reference sequence). This CDR3 spans 14 amino acids. The CDR3 region is CASSLGTGAYEQYF. The CDR3 DNA is TGTGCCAGCAGCTTGGGGACAGGGGCCTACGAGCAGTACTTC.

This clonotype was counted at least ten times. The chain is built from TRBV29-1 and TRBJ2-5; D unclear. Trimming cost V 7 bases and J 1 base, with 4 bases left between them. CDR1 is SQVTM and CDR2 is ANQGSEA in the germline V gene. The CDR3 spans 10 residues. CDR3 nucleotide sequence: TGCAGCGCCGCCCAAGAGACCCAGTACTTC. It is translated as CSAAQETQYF.

The chain is built from TRBV19 and TRBJ1-1, with a tentative D call TRBD1 (5 bases). The CDR3 consists of 13 residues. V was clipped by 7 bases and J by 6 bases, with 15 bases between them. The germline gives CDR1 LNHDA, CDR2 SQIVND (reference sequence). The CDR3 loop reads CASTYDRGPEAFF. The CDR3 coding sequence is TGTGCCAGTACTTACGACAGAGGGCCTGAAGCTTTCTTT.

In its sample, this clonotype was seen a few times. The J gene is TRBJ1-6, the V gene TRBV7-2, with unresolved D. V lost 4 bases and J lost 7, with 5 bases in between. The germline gives CDR1 SGHTA, CDR2 FQGNSA. CDR3 length: 12 amino acids. CDR3 in amino acids: CASSSANSPLHF. In nucleotides, the CDR3 is TGTGCCAGCAGCTCAGCAAATTCACCCCTCCACTTT.

In its sample, this clonotype was seen many times. This chain links TRBV7-3 with TRBJ2-2, with D perhaps matching TRBD1 or TRBD2 (5 bases each). This CDR3 spans 13 amino acids. Trimming shortened V by 3 bases and J by 4 bases, and 6 bases separated the two germline ends. Germline V gene data show CDR1 as SGHTA and CDR2 as FQGTGA. This CDR3 is CASSFGTTGELFF. CDR3 nucleotide sequence: TGTGCCAGCAGCTTCGGGACCACCGGGGAGCTGTTTTTT.

This clonotype was counted ten times or more. The chain links TRBV27 to TRBJ1-2; D remains ambiguous. Trimming took off 4 bases at V and 7 bases at J, with 13 bases between the two ends. The CDR3 is 13 amino acids. The germline CDR1 and CDR2 sequences are MNHEY and SMNVEV (reference sequence). The CDR3 sequence: CASSSDSTSGYTF. The CDR3 DNA reads TGTGCCAGCAGTTCAGATTCGACCTCTGGCTACACCTTC.

The chain combines TRBV6-2 or TRBV6-3 with TRBJ2-5; D is unclear. CDR1 and CDR2 (germline): MNHEY, SVGEGT. With 4 bases removed from V and 0 bases from J, the gap between germline ends came to 12 bases. The CDR3 length is 15 residues. The CDR3 DNA follows: TGTGCCAGCAGTTTTTCTGGCGGCTACCAAGAGACCCAGTACTTC. It specifies CASSFSGGYQETQYF.

The sample holds many counts of this clonotype. The chain uses TRBV6-1 and TRBJ1-1, with D unclear. Germline CDR1 reads MNHNS; CDR2 reads SASEGT. The CDR3 has 14 residues. V lost 5 bases to trimming and J lost 4 bases, with 14 bases between them. CDR3 nucleotide sequence: TGTGCCAGCAGTCCTACCGGAGTGCCCACTGAAGCTTTCTTT. The encoded protein is CASSPTGVPTEAFF.

The V call is TRBV11-2, the J call TRBJ1-6; TRBD1 matches at 10 bases. The junction had 8 bases not matched to a gene; V was cut back by 5 bases and J by 10 bases. The length of the CDR3 is 15 residues. The germline gives CDR1 SGHAT, CDR2 FQNNGV. CDR3 loop: CASSQTGGAGSPLHF. CDR3 in DNA: TGTGCCAGCAGCCAGACAGGGGGCGCGGGGTCACCCCTCCACTTT.

In its sample, this clonotype was seen a few times. The CDR3 DNA sequence: TGTGCCAGCAGTTCCCAAGGCCGGCAGGGGGCTGGAAACACCATATATTTT. Translated, it gives CASSSQGRQGAGNTIYF. The J gene is TRBJ1-3, the V gene TRBV28; TRBD1 agrees at 7 bases. CDR3 length: 17 amino acids. Germline CDR1 MDHEN, CDR2 SYDVKM. V lost 4 bases to trimming and J lost 2 bases; unmatched junction nucleotides: 11.

In its sample, this clonotype was seen a few times. CDR3 sequence: CAISEGPGQGEKLFF. Here the CDR3 DNA reads TGTGCCATCAGTGAGGGTCCGGGACAGGGGGAAAAACTGTTTTTT. The V call is TRBV10-3, the J call TRBJ1-4, with TRBD1 identical over 10 bases. CDR1 and CDR2 (germline): ENHRY, SYGVKD. V shed 2 bases and J 8 bases; nucleotides not matched to a gene: 5. The CDR3 is 15 residues long.

The chain employs TRBV9 and TRBJ1-2, with TRBD1 identical over 7 bases. Germline values: CDR1 SGDLS, CDR2 YYNGEE. The CDR3 is made up of 15 amino acids. The V and J ends lost 1 base and 5 bases, in that order; junction bases with no gene match: 8. The CDR3 loop reads CASSVTGDDIYGYTF. The CDR3 region has the DNA TGTGCCAGCAGCGTAACAGGGGACGACATATATGGCTACACCTTC.

The sample holds many counts of this clonotype. This chain uses TRBV19 with TRBJ1-5; 10 bases are a match to TRBD1. Germline V gives CDR1 LNHDA, CDR2 SQIVND (reference sequence). Losses at the gene ends were 5 bases for V and 6 bases for J; bases not matched to a gene: 13. The CDR3 has 17 residues. CDR3 residues: CASSSRPGTGELQPQHF. The CDR3, as DNA: TGTGCCAGTAGTTCGCGGCCCGGGACAGGGGAACTTCAGCCCCAGCATTTT. Supplemented by reference TRBV19 and TRBJ1-5, the full variable domain reads DGGITQSPKYLFRKEGQNVTLSCEQNLNHDAMYWYRQDPGQGLRLIYYSQIVNDFQKGDIAEGYSVSREKKESFPLTVTSAQKNPTAFYLCASSSRPGTGELQPQHFGDGTRLSIL.

This clonotype was counted between two and nine times. The chain employs TRBV7-9 and TRBJ2-4; D may be TRBD1 (6 bases). V was trimmed by 5 bases and J by 11 bases, leaving 10 bases between them. Looked up from germline, CDR1 is SEHNR and CDR2 is FQNEAQ (reference sequence). CDR3 length: 11 amino acids. In DNA form, the CDR3 reads TGTGCCAGCAGCCTCAGGGGATTTCAGTACTTC. It encodes CASSLRGFQYF. Full variable domain (missing parts from reference TRBV7-9 and TRBJ2-4): DTGVSQNPRHKITKRGQNVTFRCDPISEHNRLYWYRQTLGQGPEFLTYFQNEAQLEKSRLLSDRFSAERPKGSFSTLEIQRTEQGDSAMYLCASSLRGFQYFGAGTRLSVL.

This clonotype was picked up a small number of times. CDR3 region: CASSVGDRDEQYF. The CDR3 nucleotides are TGTGCCAGCAGCGTAGGAGACAGGGACGAGCAGTACTTC. The rearrangement links TRBV9 to TRBJ2-7, with 7 bases matching TRBD1. Germline CDR1 reads SGDLS; CDR2 reads YYNGEE. V trimming: 0 bases; J trimming: 5 bases; junction bases outside the gene matches: 2. The CDR3 runs to 13 residues.

V usage is TRBV7-9 and J usage is TRBJ2-2; TRBD1 aligns across 10 bases. The V segment lost 6 bases and the J segment 7 bases; nucleotides outside the gene matches: 8. This CDR3 has 15 amino acids. Per the germline V gene, CDR1 is SEHNR and CDR2 is FQNEAQ (reference sequence). The CDR3 DNA reads TGTGCCAGCAGACGCAGACAGGGGGCGATCGGGGAGCTGTTTTTT. It yields the protein CASRRRQGAIGELFF.

This clonotype was counted between two and nine times. The rearrangement uses TRBV30 and TRBJ2-5; 7 positions match TRBD2. The CDR3 covers 14 residues. Germline V gives CDR1 GTSNPN, CDR2 SVGIG (reference sequence). V shed 5 bases, J shed 1 base, and the junction held 7 bases outside the gene matches. CDR3 nucleotides: TGTGCCTGGGACGTCGGACTAGGCCAAGAGACCCAGTACTTC. Its protein is CAWDVGLGQETQYF.

The chain has TRBV7-2 and TRBJ2-1; D gene ambiguous. Trimming removed 5 bases at V and 0 bases at J, with 5 bases between. Germline CDR1 reads SGHTA; CDR2 reads FQGNSA. The CDR3 consists of 13 residues. This CDR3 is CASSQSSYNEQFF. The CDR3 region has the DNA TGTGCCAGCAGCCAAAGCTCCTACAATGAGCAGTTCTTC.

This clonotype was seen only a few times. The rearrangement uses TRBV4-1 and TRBJ1-2; TRBD1 aligns across 8 bases. Trimming at V came to 4 bases and at J to 2 bases, leaving 15 bases not matched to a gene. Germline loops: CDR1 MGHRA, CDR2 YSYEKL. The CDR3 has 18 residues. CDR3 DNA: TGCGCCAGCAGCCCTTGGGCGGACAGGGAAGGATGGAACTATGGCTACACCTTC. This encodes CASSPWADREGWNYGYTF.

V is TRBV20-1 and J is TRBJ1-5; D ambiguous. Trimming took 5 bases from V and 0 from J, leaving 14 bases between them. Germline lookup yields CDR1 DFQATT and CDR2 SNEGSKA (reference sequence). CDR3 length: 15 amino acids. CDR3 protein: CSACNRGHSNQPQHF. CDR3 coding DNA: TGCAGTGCTTGCAACCGAGGGCATAGCAATCAGCCCCAGCATTTT.